This T cell receptor beta chain appears in the sequencing data of a study of yellow fever vaccine responses in identical twins. Concerning this clonotype itself: The antigen is undetermined.

V was clipped by 4 bases and J by 6 bases; unmatched bases: 0. This CDR3 has 12 residues. The V gene's germline CDR1 is SGHDT and CDR2 YYEEEE. TCRdb processed the RT-PCR reads anew with MiXCR; each CDR3 protein has one entry. This table has about 34,000 distinct CDR3 sequences, more than 50% appearing once. Overall study results and limits: Reportedly, twins showed a vaccine T cell response that looked partly convergent and partly personalized.

The specimen comprised T cells from blood (PBMCs), unsorted or a sorted subset (not recorded which), sampled before or after yellow fever vaccination (not recorded which). The rearrangement uses TRBV5-6 and TRBJ2-1, with TRBD2 matching over 8 bases. This clonotype was sampled from a woman younger than 35 who received the yellow fever vaccine. The CDR3 loop is CASSTSGNEQFF. Here the CDR3 DNA reads TGTGCCAGCAGCACTAGCGGCAATGAGCAGTTCTTC.